Here is one TCR beta chain with its context. No antigen is known for it. No much larger clonotype is one base removed from it; base qualities were not supplied. Lesional scalp punch biopsies and peripheral blood were collected from alopecia areata patients. After PBMCs were isolated by density centrifugation and stained for CD3, CD4 and CD8, a FACSAria was used to sort CD4+ and CD8+ T cells. The untreated alopecia areata patients were recruited through a multicenter biomarker study. For five biomarker-study patients, blood CD8+ T cells were further sorted into NKG2D-low and NKG2D-high fractions. Based on the germline V gene, the CDR1 and CDR2 sequences are MDHEN and SYDVKM. CDR3 length: 13 amino acids, cysteine to phenylalanine. Just the 39-base CDR3 DNA is kept, in frame starting at base 1. Compared with germline, V lacks 2 bases and J lacks 6 bases; bases without a gene match: 4. Library generation was performed with the immunoSEQ multiplex PCR assay. For TCR sequencing, RNA was extracted from every sample and reverse transcribed into cDNA to serve as template. First-strand cDNA was synthesized with SuperScript III using a 2:1 mix of oligo-dT and random hexamers. Amplification bias was assessed with a synthetic immune receptor repertoire, and residual bias was removed computationally. The study's own analysis went as follows. Raw reads were preprocessed for error removal, and CDR3 was defined according to IMGT conventions as running from the conserved cysteine to phenylalanine. Clonality was calculated as 1 minus Shannon entropy normalized by log2 of the number of productive unique TCRs. Scalp TCRbeta sequences were cross-referenced with sorted blood CD4 and CD8 repertoires so that the CD4 or CD8 identity of scalp clones could be inferred. TCRdb obtained this table from immuneACCESS and retained in-frame rearrangements with V and J assigned. These tables miss some clones; where compared with another copy, unresolved V genes account for less than half of the shortfall, and the remainder is unexplained. V, J and clone size reflect that table, while D and trimming were determined from the DNA. The sample yields about 110,000 clones; under 60% were counted once. Together, the top ten hold 20% to 30% of the sample.

The sample comes from a study of CD8+ T cells in alopecia areata listed by TCRdb under 2018. In terms of the full investigation: In both human patients and the C3H/HeJ mouse model, the study applied high-throughput TCRbeta sequencing to look at T cell clonal expansion in alopecia areata. In humans, TCRbeta sequencing was performed on scalp tissue and on sorted CD4+ and CD8+ peripheral blood T cells from healthy controls and from patients with patchy or totalis/universalis alopecia areata. Scalp clonality was compared across normal scalp (n=4), patchy alopecia areata scalp (n=8), and alopecia totalis/universalis scalp (n=8). RNA was extracted with the PAXgene miRNA kit for fixed scalp, the miRNeasy kit for PBMCs, and the RNeasy kit for mouse skin. Amplification of TCRbeta CDR3 regions was done by immunoSEQ multiplex PCR using 35 Vbeta forward primers and 13 Jbeta reverse primers. The study at large found these results: Unlike mouse skin, where gammadelta T cells dominate, normal human skin contains resident alphabeta T cells that get sequenced too, which complicates analysis of the scalp TCR repertoire. Lesional scalp, especially in alopecia totalis/universalis, showed higher clonality and more expanded CD8+ clones than normal scalp, suggesting antigenic drive. TCR sequences shared between patients were less clear than in mice, possibly partly because of HLA diversity in the patient population.

The sequence was obtained from a human donor with alopecia areata. Material: NKG2D-low CD8+ T cells sorted from blood. Read against the paper, the sample's cell subset or site label means: sorted CD8+ NKG2D-low blood T cells. The V gene is TRBV28 and the J gene is TRBJ2-7, with 7 bases matching TRBD1. The bases are TGTGCCAGCAGTTTAGACAGGGCGGGCGAGCAGTACTTC. This codes for CASSLDRAGEQYF.